This is a list of T cell receptor beta chains from one sample in a study of blood T cell repertoires in COVID-19. TCRdb's copy holds only in-frame clones and misses some; the assay was immunoSEQ multiplex PCR. This table has about 300,000 clones, about 83% appearing once. The source material was peripheral blood. These receptors were taken from a woman aged 50 to 65 with acute or convalescent COVID-19. Both conserved end residues are part of each CDR3. The D gene is left open where the match is weak. For some rows the clone size is stated as once, few or many, or as a class when expanded; others skip it.

CDR3nt	CDR3aa	abundance	j_gene	v_gene	d_gene
TGTGCCAGCAGCTGGTCACTAGCCAGCTCCTACAATGAGCAGTTCTTC	CASSWSLASSYNEQFF	.	TRBJ2-1	TRBV5-5	.
TGCAGCGTTGAGGTCCAGGGGGCCGGCACCGGGGAGCTGTTTTTT	CSVEVQGAGTGELFF	once	TRBJ2-2	TRBV29-1	TRBD1
TGCAGTGCTAGTACTCCCGGTCCCCAAGAGACCCAGTACTTC	CSASTPGPQETQYF	.	TRBJ2-5	TRBV20-1	.
TGTGCCAGCAGCCACCGGGGACTTAGCACAGATACGCAGTATTTT	CASSHRGLSTDTQYF	.	TRBJ2-3	TRBV3-1/TRBV3-2	.
TGTGCCAGCAGCTTAACGCGCGGGGGACGCTACGAGCAGTACTTC	CASSLTRGGRYEQYF	.	TRBJ2-7	TRBV7-3	TRBD2
TGTGCCAGCAGTCTCGGACAGGGAGGATCCTACGAGCAGTACTTC	CASSLGQGGSYEQYF	.	TRBJ2-7	TRBV9	TRBD1
TGTGCCAGCAGCCAAGGTGGCGGTTCAGCCAAAAACATTCAGTACTTC	CASSQGGGSAKNIQYF	few	TRBJ2-4	TRBV14	.
TGTGCCAGCAGTTACTACGGGGAGTCCTACGAGCAGTACTTC	CASSYYGESYEQYF	.	TRBJ2-7	TRBV6-5	.
TGTGCCAGCAGCTTATCAAGCGGGAGTACGAGGAACATTCAGTACTTC	CASSLSSGSTRNIQYF	.	TRBJ2-4	TRBV7-2	TRBD2
TGTGCCAGCAGCTCCCCCGGACTAGCGGGAGAAGATACGCAGTATTTT	CASSSPGLAGEDTQYF	.	TRBJ2-3	TRBV5-4	TRBD2
TGTGCCAGCAGCCATGACGGGACAGGAAACACTGAAGCTTTCTTT	CASSHDGTGNTEAFF	.	TRBJ1-1	TRBV7-9	TRBD1
TGTGCCAGCAGCTCCTCTACTCCGGGTAGCACAGATACGCAGTATTTT	CASSSSTPGSTDTQYF	.	TRBJ2-3	TRBV7-9	.
TGTGCCAGCAGACTACAGGGGAATGAGCAGTTCTTC	CASRLQGNEQFF	few	TRBJ2-1	TRBV2	TRBD1
TGTGCCAGCAGCTCCGATCTCCTTAGCGGGAGTGGCACAGATACGCAGTATTTT	CASSSDLLSGSGTDTQYF	.	TRBJ2-3	TRBV9	TRBD2
TGTGCCAGCAGCTTAGGACTAGCGGGAGGTTACGAGCAGTACTTC	CASSLGLAGGYEQYF	few	TRBJ2-7	TRBV7-8	TRBD2
TGTGCCAGCAGCTTAGGACACCAGAACACTGAAGCTTTCTTT	CASSLGHQNTEAFF	.	TRBJ1-1	TRBV7-3	.
TGCGCCAGCAGCTTATACGTCGGGACGGGGGTCTACGAGCAGTACTTC	CASSLYVGTGVYEQYF	few	TRBJ2-7	TRBV5-1	.
TGTGCCACCAGTGATTGGACTAGCGCCTCAAGAGCGCAGCAGTTCTTC	CATSDWTSASRAQQFF	.	TRBJ2-1	TRBV24-1	TRBD2
TGTGCCAGCAGCCCTCGACTAGCGGGAGGGCGTACAGATACGCAGTATTTT	CASSPRLAGGRTDTQYF	.	TRBJ2-3	TRBV11-2	TRBD2
TGTGCCAGCAGCCCCCGGGACATCCAAGAGACCCAGTACTTC	CASSPRDIQETQYF	.	TRBJ2-5	TRBV3-1/TRBV3-2	.
TGCGCCAGCAGCTTGGGCCCGGGAGGCAATCAGCCCCAGCATTTT	CASSLGPGGNQPQHF	.	TRBJ1-5	TRBV5-1	.
TGCAGCGTTGGACACTACGAGCAGTACTTC	CSVGHYEQYF	.	TRBJ2-7	TRBV29-1	.
TGTGCCAGCGGGACTAGGGAGGAGACCCAGTACTTC	CASGTREETQYF	.	TRBJ2-5	TRBV3-1/TRBV3-2	TRBD2
TGTGCCAGTAGTAACAGCGGGAGAGTCCCTCTCTACGAGCAGTACTTC	CASSNSGRVPLYEQYF	.	TRBJ2-7	TRBV19	TRBD2
TGTGCCAGCAGCTTAGATGGGGAACTAGCGGGGGGAACGAATGAGCAGTTCTTC	CASSLDGELAGGTNEQFF	.	TRBJ2-1	TRBV11-2	TRBD2
TGTGCCAGCAGCCAGAAAGGGAGCGGCTCCTACAATGAGCAGTTCTTC	CASSQKGSGSYNEQFF	.	TRBJ2-1	TRBV3-1/TRBV3-2	.
TGTGCCAGCAGTTCCCGGGACTACGCCTACGAGCAGTACTTC	CASSSRDYAYEQYF	.	TRBJ2-7	TRBV27	TRBD2
TGTGCCAGCAGCTTAGATTACAATCAGCCCCAGCATTTT	CASSLDYNQPQHF	.	TRBJ1-5	TRBV7-6	.
TGTGCCACCAGTGAAACTAGCGGGATCGTCAATGAGCAGTTCTTC	CATSETSGIVNEQFF	.	TRBJ2-1	TRBV24-1	TRBD2
TGTGCCAGTAGTCAAGCAGGGGGAAGTTCACCCCTCCACTTT	CASSQAGGSSPLHF	.	TRBJ1-6	TRBV19	TRBD1
TGTGCCAGCAGCCAAGCTCAGACAGGTAACACTGAAGCTTTCTTT	CASSQAQTGNTEAFF	.	TRBJ1-1	TRBV3-1/TRBV3-2	.
TGTGCCAGCAGCGGGGCAGGGGCCAATCAGCCCCAGCATTTT	CASSGAGANQPQHF	.	TRBJ1-5	TRBV5-5	.
TGTGCCTGGAGTCCCCTACAGGTGAGGGGGAAGAAGCAGTACTTC	CAWSPLQVRGKKQYF	few	TRBJ2-7	TRBV30	.
TGTGCCAGCAGCTCCCTTAGCGGCAGGAGTACAGATACGCAGTATTTT	CASSSLSGRSTDTQYF	.	TRBJ2-3	TRBV7-3	.
TGTGCCAGCAGTGAGTCAGGGGAGCAGCATTTT	CASSESGEQHF	.	TRBJ1-5	TRBV2	.
TGCAGCGTTTATCGACTTAACAATGAGCAGTTCTTC	CSVYRLNNEQFF	.	TRBJ2-1	TRBV29-1	.
TGTGCCAGCAGCGGGGGGGGCGGGCGCTCCTACGAGCAGTACTTC	CASSGGGGRSYEQYF	.	TRBJ2-7	TRBV6-5	TRBD2
TGTGCCACCAGTTATACAGGGTTATTCGCAGATACGCAGTATTTT	CATSYTGLFADTQYF	.	TRBJ2-3	TRBV24-1	.
TGTGCCAGCAGCCAAGATCCGGGACAGGGTGGGACCAAAAACATTCAGTACTTC	CASSQDPGQGGTKNIQYF	.	TRBJ2-4	TRBV4-2	TRBD1
TGTGCCAGCAGCATAAGAGCTAACTATGGCTACACCTTC	CASSIRANYGYTF	.	TRBJ1-2	TRBV5-8	.
TGCAGCGTTGAAGTTCCAGCAGGGGACTATGGCTACACCTTC	CSVEVPAGDYGYTF	.	TRBJ1-2	TRBV29-1	.
TGTGCCAGCAGCGTACAGGGGACTAATGAAAAACTGTTTTTT	CASSVQGTNEKLFF	.	TRBJ1-4	TRBV9	.
TGTGCCAGCAGCACCCAGGGGTCGGCGAGGGGCTATGGCTACACCTTC	CASSTQGSARGYGYTF	few	TRBJ1-2	TRBV28	.
TGTGCCAGCAGTAAAATAGCGGGAGGGGAAAGCTCCTACAATGAGCAGTTCTTC	CASSKIAGGESSYNEQFF	.	TRBJ2-1	TRBV6-4	TRBD2
TGTGCCAGTAGTATGGGTGGGGCCCGGCAGCCCCAGCATTTT	CASSMGGARQPQHF	.	TRBJ1-5	TRBV19	.
TGTGCCAGCAGCATAGAATTGACCGGGGAGCTGTTTTTT	CASSIELTGELFF	few	TRBJ2-2	TRBV28	.
TGTGCCAGCAGCCCGGGACTAGCGGGAGTCTACGAGCAGTACTTC	CASSPGLAGVYEQYF	.	TRBJ2-7	TRBV5-4	TRBD2
TGTGCCAGCAGCTCTCAACAGGGGCGGGAGGGCTCCTACGAGCAGTACTTC	CASSSQQGREGSYEQYF	.	TRBJ2-7	TRBV7-2	TRBD2
TGTGCCAGCAGTTCGGGACAGGGAGAACTGTTTTTT	CASSSGQGELFF	.	TRBJ1-4	TRBV12-3/TRBV12-4	TRBD1
TGTGCCAGCATTGATGACAGGAACTACGAGCAGTACTTC	CASIDDRNYEQYF	.	TRBJ2-7	TRBV28	.
TGCGCCAGCAGCTTGGTAGCCAGCCTGTCCTACAATGAGCAGTTCTTC	CASSLVASLSYNEQFF	.	TRBJ2-1	TRBV5-1	.
TGTGCCAGCAGCGTAGTACTGGGGAGCCAAGAGACCCAGTACTTC	CASSVVLGSQETQYF	.	TRBJ2-5	TRBV9	.
TGTGCCAGCAGCCAAGATGGACTAGCGGGAGTATCGTCCAATGAGCAGTTCTTC	CASSQDGLAGVSSNEQFF	.	TRBJ2-1	TRBV3-1/TRBV3-2	TRBD2
TGTGCCAGCTCACTTGGGGGGTCGAGCGATCAGCCCCAGCATTTT	CASSLGGSSDQPQHF	.	TRBJ1-5	TRBV18	.